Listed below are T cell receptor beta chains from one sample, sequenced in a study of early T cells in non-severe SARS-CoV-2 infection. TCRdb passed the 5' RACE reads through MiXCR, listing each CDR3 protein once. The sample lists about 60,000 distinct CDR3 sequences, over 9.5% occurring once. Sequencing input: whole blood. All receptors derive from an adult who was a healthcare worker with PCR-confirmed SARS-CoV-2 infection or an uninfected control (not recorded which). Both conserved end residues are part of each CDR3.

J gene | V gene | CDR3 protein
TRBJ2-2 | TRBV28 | CASSSREGPRGELFF
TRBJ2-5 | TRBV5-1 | CASSLSGGTQETQYF
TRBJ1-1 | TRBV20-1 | CSARGQGTEAFF
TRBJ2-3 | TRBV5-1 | CASSLIRGATDTQYF
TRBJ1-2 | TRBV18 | CASSPPAGDYGYTF
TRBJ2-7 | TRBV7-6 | CASSLGGGYEQYF
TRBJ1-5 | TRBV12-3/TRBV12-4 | CASSPSGSNQPQHF
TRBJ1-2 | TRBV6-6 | CASAEPEVYGYTF
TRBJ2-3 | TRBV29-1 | CSVRTGVIDTQYF
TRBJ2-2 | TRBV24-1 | CATSGSGLPGELFF
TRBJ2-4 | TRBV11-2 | CASSFGRGTYIQYF
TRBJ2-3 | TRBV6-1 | CASSGLAGYLDTQYF
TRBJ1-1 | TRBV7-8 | CASSPDRGRNTEAFF
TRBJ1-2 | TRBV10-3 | CAIRGDVLYGYTF
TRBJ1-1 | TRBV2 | CASTWGTNTEAFF
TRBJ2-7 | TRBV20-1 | CSAPMQAGAYEQYF
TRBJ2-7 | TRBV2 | CASNPGQVRYEQYF
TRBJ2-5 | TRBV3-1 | CASSQDWSGTEETQYF
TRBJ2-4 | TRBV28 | CASSLGLAVENIQYF